The TCR beta chain described here comes from a study of shared clonotypes between healthy human individuals. TCRdb keeps only in-frame clones here, not all; method: immunoSEQ multiplex PCR. The sample contains about 1.1 million clones, about four fifths of which appear only once. Study-level findings and limits: Sequencing of the sorted subsets was shown by rarefaction to be incomplete despite large depth.

The count of this clone is one. Its cognate antigen is unknown. The CDR3 has 14 amino acids. Trimming cost V 6 bases and J 6 bases; bases outside gene matches: 9. Germline loops: CDR1 MNHNY, CDR2 SVGAGI (reference sequence). The donors were adults (healthy and HIV-negative) with no recent acute infections or vaccinations. The sequence was collected from a man aged 18-30 years in good health. Some clones in this sample may be carry-over from other donors' samples. The J gene is TRBJ2-3, the V gene TRBV6-6; 7 nucleotides line up with TRBD2. Sequencing input: memory CD4+ T cells from PBMCs. The subset denotes: CD45RA-negative fraction. CDR3 region: CASRVGGSADTQYF. The CDR3 DNA reads as TGTGCCAGCAGAGTCGGCGGGAGTGCCGATACGCAGTATTTT.